This is a list of T cell receptor beta chains from one sample in a study of T cell repertoires in cytomegalovirus infection. Using its own MiXCR run on the reads, TCRdb lists one record per CDR3 protein. The sample includes roughly 100,000 distinct CDR3 sequences, about 15% of them seen just once. Input material: PBMCs. These receptors were taken from a human donor in good health (CMV status not recorded). Some clones in this sample may be carry-over from other donors' samples. The CDR3 runs from the conserved cysteine through the conserved F or W. The order of the fields is V gene, J gene, clone size, D gene, CDR3 DNA, CDR3 protein. The D gene is left open where the match is weak. Clone size is given for some rows only: seen once, a few or many times, or a class if the clone is expanded.

>TRBV29-1|TRBJ1-6|few|.
TGCAGCGTACGGGCGGGGAATTCACCCCTCCACTTT
CSVRAGNSPLHF
>TRBV7-3|TRBJ1-3|many|.
TGTGCCAGCAGCTTCGGGCCTTCCGGAAACACCATATATTTT
CASSFGPSGNTIYF
>TRBV5-1|TRBJ1-6|many|.
TGCGCCAGCAGCTTGGGCAGGGCACTTCAGGGTCTCGGCTATAATTCACCCCTCCACTTT
CASSLGRALQGLGYNSPLHF
>TRBV28|TRBJ2-3|few|.
TGTGCCAGCAGTTTGATATGGAGACAACGGGCAGATACGCAGTATTTT
CASSLIWRQRADTQYF
>TRBV7-4|TRBJ2-5|few|TRBD1
TGTGCCAGCCTCTTATTTGGGACAGGGAGGATGGAGACCCAGTACTTC
CASLLFGTGRMETQYF
>TRBV20-1|TRBJ2-1|.|TRBD2
TGCAGTGCTGCTAGCGGGAGTGTCGATGAGCAGTTCTTC
CSAASGSVDEQFF
>TRBV7-2|TRBJ2-1|.|.
TGTGCCAGCAGCTTGGAGGCTGGGCACAATGAGCAGTTCTTC
CASSLEAGHNEQFF
>TRBV4-3|TRBJ2-7|.|TRBD1
TGCGCCAGCAGCCAAGATATGGGGACAGGGGGCGAGCAGTACTTC
CASSQDMGTGGEQYF
>TRBV6-1|TRBJ1-2|few|.
TGTGCCAGCAGTGGTGGATCATTTGGCTACACCTTC
CASSGGSFGYTF
>TRBV30|TRBJ1-3|few|.
TGTGCCTGGGCACAGGGACATGGAAACACCATATATTTT
CAWAQGHGNTIYF
>TRBV11-3|TRBJ2-5|many|.
TGTGCCAGCAGTCCGCCGGGTGGCGAGACCCAGTACTTC
CASSPPGGETQYF
>TRBV4-1|TRBJ2-3|.|.
TGCGCCAGCAGCCAACCCAAGTTAACGCAGGGCGGTAGCACAGATACGCAGTATTTT
CASSQPKLTQGGSTDTQYF
>TRBV5-6|TRBJ1-1|few|TRBD1
TGTGCCAGCAGCGCCCTTGGTGAGGGACAGGTGAACACTGAAGCTTTCTTT
CASSALGEGQVNTEAFF
>TRBV20-1|TRBJ1-1|.|.
TGCAGTGCCAGAAGGGAGACAGAATACTTT
CSARRETEYF
>TRBV18|TRBJ1-4|.|.
TGTGCCAGCTCGACCGGGCAGTTAAACAATGAAAAACTGTTTTTT
CASSTGQLNNEKLFF
>TRBV18|TRBJ1-2|few|.
TGTGCCAGCTACCCGGAGGTAGCGAACTATGGCTACACCTTC
CASYPEVANYGYTF
>TRBV5-6|TRBJ2-6|few|TRBD1
TGTGCCAGCAGCCCCTTATCGACAGGGCCTGCTGGGGCCAACGTCCTGACTTTC
CASSPLSTGPAGANVLTF
>TRBV11-3|TRBJ2-2|.|TRBD2
TGTGCCAGCAGCTCGGGACTAGTGGGGACCGGGGAGCTGTTTTTT
CASSSGLVGTGELFF
>TRBV11-2|TRBJ2-2|.|.
TGTGCCAGCAGCTTCGGACTCATCAACACCGGGGAGCTGTTTTTT
CASSFGLINTGELFF
>TRBV20-1|TRBJ2-5|.|TRBD2
TGCAGTGCTAGGCCCCCTAAAGCGGGGCAAGAGACCCAGTACTTC
CSARPPKAGQETQYF
>TRBV29-1|TRBJ2-7|few|.
TGCAGCGTTCAGGGAAACTCCTACGAGCAGTACTTC
CSVQGNSYEQYF
>TRBV29-1|TRBJ2-1|.|.
TGCAGCGTGACCGTGAGACGGGCACGAAGTTTCAATGAGCAGTTCTTC
CSVTVRRARSFNEQFF
>TRBV7-2|TRBJ2-3|many|TRBD1
TGTGCCAGCAGCATGACAGGGTTCACAGATACGCAGTATTTT
CASSMTGFTDTQYF
>TRBV28|TRBJ1-1|.|TRBD1
TGTGCCAGCAGTTCCAGGGGACAGGAAGCTTTCTTT
CASSSRGQEAFF
>TRBV7-2|TRBJ2-5|many|.
TGTGCCAGCAGCTTAGCGGGCGGGGGCGAGCCTTGGGAGACCCAGTACTTC
CASSLAGGGEPWETQYF
>TRBV11-1|TRBJ1-1|few|.
TGTGCCAGCAGCCTAACCCAGTCCACTGAAGCTTTCTTT
CASSLTQSTEAFF
>TRBV5-1|TRBJ2-5|many|.
TGCGCCAGCAGCCCGGACGGGGGCACCCAAGAGACCCAGTACTTC
CASSPDGGTQETQYF
>TRBV6-2/TRBV6-3|TRBJ2-1|.|.
TGTGCCAGCAGCCCCGCAGGAGACACTGAGCAGTTCTTC
CASSPAGDTEQFF
>TRBV29-1|TRBJ2-5|.|.
TGCAGCGTTAGTGGACAGACAGCCCACCAAGAGACCCAGTACTTC
CSVSGQTAHQETQYF
>TRBV7-6|TRBJ1-2|.|.
TGTGCCAGCAGCCATCAACCCGGGGGCTACACCTTC
CASSHQPGGYTF
>TRBV28|TRBJ1-6|many|TRBD1
TGTGCCAGCAGTTTAGACAGGGTAGAAAATTCACCCCTCCACTTT
CASSLDRVENSPLHF
>TRBV20-1|TRBJ2-7|.|TRBD1
TGCAGTGCTGGCCAGAGGGACAGGGGGTACGAGCAGTACTTC
CSAGQRDRGYEQYF
>TRBV6-2/TRBV6-3|TRBJ2-1|many|.
TGTGCTTCCACCAGGCAGGGCCTTGACAATGAGCAGTTCTTC
CASTRQGLDNEQFF
>TRBV7-9|TRBJ1-3|many|.
TGTGCCAGCGGTCCTCTCTCTGGAAACACCATATATTTT
CASGPLSGNTIYF
>TRBV7-9|TRBJ2-1|.|TRBD1
TGTGCCAGCACCAGGTCCGGGACAGCGAATTTTGAGCAGTTCTTC
CASTRSGTANFEQFF
>TRBV20-1|TRBJ2-1|once|TRBD2
TGCAGTGCCTGGGGGGGAGGTAATGAGCAGTTCTTC
CSAWGGGNEQFF
>TRBV28|TRBJ1-1|.|TRBD1
TGTGCCAGCAGTTTTCCTCCCGCGGCAGGGGGCGGTGAAGCTTTCTTT
CASSFPPAAGGGEAFF
>TRBV7-2|TRBJ2-1|medium-sized|.
TGTGCCAGCAGCCCGAGACGGTCGCGCCGGGGCGGCAATGAGCAGTTCTTC
CASSPRRSRRGGNEQFF
>TRBV4-2|TRBJ2-1|.|TRBD2
TGTGCCAGCAGCCAAGATGGGCTAGCGGGGGGGGAGTTCTTC
CASSQDGLAGGEFF
>TRBV7-2|TRBJ1-3|many|.
TGTGCCAGCAGCTTAGCGCCAGGTTCAGGAAACACCATATATTTT
CASSLAPGSGNTIYF
>TRBV7-9|TRBJ2-7|.|.
TGTGCCAGCAGCCCCCCCGGCGGGGTGGAACACTTC
CASSPPGGVEHF
>TRBV28|TRBJ2-3|many|.
TGTGCCAGCGACGAAGAAGGGCGCACAGATACGCAGTATTTT
CASDEEGRTDTQYF
>TRBV9|TRBJ1-3|.|.
TGTGCCAGCAGCCCCGAGACTGCTGGAAACACCATATATTTT
CASSPETAGNTIYF